The 30 T cell receptor beta chains in this list originate from one sample, sequenced in a study of CD8 T cells in Susac syndrome (dated by TCRdb to between 2017 and 2020). Libraries were prepared through the immunoSEQ multiplex PCR assay. RNA was extracted using the RNeasy kit, and roughly 0.5 to 1 microgram was reverse transcribed with random hexamers. TCRdb took the public reads, trimmed them with fastp at Q25, ran MiXCR for clone calling and kept in-frame beta chains. Rows with one shared CDR3 protein collapse into an entry with the most common genes and DNA. The sample records about 90,000 distinct CDR3 sequences, roughly 95% of which are singletons. The leading ten clones occupy approximately 0.62% of the sample. The sequencing sample was made of CD8+ T cells from PBMCs. The source is a human donor with Susac syndrome.

This sequence joins TRBV6-5 and TRBJ2-1, with 7 bases lining up with TRBD2. The V gene end was trimmed by 4 bases and the J gene end by 8 bases; junction bases not matched to a gene: 8. This CDR3 region has 14 residues. The germline V gene has CDR1 MNHEY and CDR2 SVGAGI. In DNA, the CDR3 is TGTGCCAGCAGTTTGACTAGCAGGGTCCATGAGCAGTTCTTC. Amino acid sequence: CASSLTSRVHEQFF.

The V call is TRBV20-1, the J call TRBJ2-1; D is ambiguous. This CDR3 spans 13 amino acids. CDR1 and CDR2 (germline): DFQATT, SNEGSKA (reference sequence). The germline V and J ends were trimmed by 3 bases and 9 bases, with 15 bases remaining between them. In DNA, the CDR3 is TGCAGTGCTAGGCCGGGCCAACGCCGTGAGCAGTTCTTC. Protein product: CSARPGQRREQFF.

The chain combines TRBV20-1 with TRBJ2-3; D may be TRBD1 or TRBD2 (6 bases each). Trimming removed 3 bases from V and 6 bases from J, with 19 bases in between. The CDR3 has 15 amino acids. From germline, CDR1 is DFQATT and CDR2 SNEGSKA (reference sequence). The CDR3, as DNA: TGCAGTGCTAGTAGTAGGGGGGATTCATGGGATACGCAGTATTTT. As protein: CSASSRGDSWDTQYF.

This rearrangement joins TRBV7-9 to TRBJ2-4; tentative D call: TRBD2 (5 bases). From germline, CDR1 is SEHNR and CDR2 FQNEAQ (reference sequence). The CDR3 has 14 residues. Trimming left V 1 base short and J 8 bases short, with 12 bases between. The CDR3 nucleotides read TGTGCCAGCAGCTTAGGGGATCTGGAGGACATTCAGTACTTC. It yields the protein CASSLGDLEDIQYF.

CDR3 loop: CASSLGLAGGPGELFF. CDR3 bases: TGTGCCAGCAGCCTTGGACTAGCGGGGGGGCCCGGGGAGCTGTTTTTT. The chain carries TRBV7-6 and TRBJ2-2; 15 nucleotides match TRBD2. Trimming cost V 5 bases and J 6 bases; bases outside gene matches: 4. The V gene's germline CDR1 is SGHVS and CDR2 FNYEAQ. There are 16 residues in the CDR3.

The rearrangement links TRBV5-4 to TRBJ2-3, with no clear D. This CDR3 comprises 16 residues. The V and J ends lost 0 bases and 2 bases respectively, with 13 bases between them. The germline CDR1 and CDR2 sequences are SGHNT and YYREEE (reference sequence). CDR3 nucleotides: TGTGCCAGCAGCTTGGATCCGGGCGCGGACACAGATACGCAGTATTTT. As protein: CASSLDPGADTDTQYF.

The chain couples TRBV12-3 or TRBV12-4 to TRBJ1-2; maybe TRBD1 (5 bases). V dropped 6 bases and J dropped 2 bases, with 10 bases sitting between them. This CDR3 contains 13 residues. The CDR3: CASSLQENYGYTF. In nucleotides, the CDR3 is TGTGCCAGCAGCCTACAGGAAAACTATGGCTACACCTTC.

The V call is TRBV7-2, the J call TRBJ2-5; possible D gene TRBD1, 6 bases. Germline values: CDR1 SGHTA, CDR2 FQGNSA. There are 13 residues in the CDR3. V lost 3 bases and J lost 5, with 10 bases in between. CDR3 loop: CASSFDRSETQYF. CDR3 nucleotide sequence: TGTGCCAGCAGCTTTGACAGGTCGGAGACCCAGTACTTC.

The chain is built from TRBV4-3 and TRBJ2-7; TRBD1 is a possible D gene (5 bases). Looked up from germline, CDR1 is LGHNA and CDR2 is YSLEER. The V end lost 0 bases, the J end lost 0 bases, and 9 bases lay between the germline ends. This CDR3 spans 15 amino acids. CDR3 amino acids: CASSQDRQGSYEQYF. CDR3 bases: TGCGCCAGCAGCCAAGATCGCCAGGGCTCCTACGAGCAGTACTTC.

V and J are TRBV6-1 and TRBJ1-3; D call uncertain. The length of the CDR3 is 16 residues. The germline V gene encodes CDR1 MNHNS and CDR2 SASEGT. Trimming pared 5 bases from V and 0 bases from J, leaving 14 bases between. CDR3 in DNA: TGTGCCAGCAGTCCCGAGGCAGGCCCCTCTGGAAACACCATATATTTT. Protein sequence: CASSPEAGPSGNTIYF.

This sequence joins TRBV5-6 and TRBJ1-1, with D maybe TRBD1 (5 bases). V dropped 2 bases and J dropped 2 bases, with 16 bases sitting between them. The CDR3 is made up of 16 amino acids. CDR1 SGHDT and CDR2 YYEEEE come from the germline V gene. Here the CDR3 reads CASSLGLAGGNTEAFF. The CDR3 coding sequence is TGTGCCAGCAGCTTAGGTCTGGCGGGGGGTAACACTGAAGCTTTCTTT.

The chain links TRBV5-1 to TRBJ2-1, with 8 positions matching TRBD1. The germline gives CDR1 SGHRS, CDR2 YFSETQ. The CDR3 sequence is 16 residues long. V gave up 0 bases and J gave up 1 base; unmatched junction bases: 3. Here the CDR3 reads CASSLGYRGSYNEQFF. DNA of the CDR3: TGCGCCAGCAGCTTGGGGTACAGGGGGTCCTACAATGAGCAGTTCTTC.

The chain joins TRBV5-6 to TRBJ2-7, with TRBD2 matching over 8 bases. Per the germline V gene, CDR1 is SGHDT and CDR2 is YYEEEE. Trimming at V came to 0 bases and at J to 0 bases, leaving 5 bases not matched to a gene. This CDR3 is built from 16 residues. The CDR3 DNA follows: TGTGCCAGCAGCTTGGCCAGTAGCGGGGTCTCCTACGAGCAGTACTTC. Its translation is CASSLASSGVSYEQYF.

The V call is TRBV19, the J call TRBJ1-5, with D uncertain. CDR1 is LNHDA, CDR2 SQIVND, per germline (reference sequence). The CDR3 length is 12 residues. Trimming pared 1 base from V and 6 bases from J, leaving 4 bases between. CDR3 nucleotide sequence: TGTGCCAGTAGTATAGGGGGTCAGCCCCAGCATTTT. It encodes CASSIGGQPQHF.

V usage is TRBV4-3 and J usage is TRBJ2-1; TRBD2 matches at 9 bases. The J segment lost 9 bases and the V segment lost 0 bases, leaving 9 bases of the junction unmatched. Germline V gene lookup returns CDR1 LGHNA and CDR2 YSLEER. The CDR3 contains 16 residues. In DNA form, the CDR3 reads TGCGCCAGCAGCCAAGATCCGGGACTAGCTGTCCCTGAGCAGTTCTTC. This translates into CASSQDPGLAVPEQFF.

The rearrangement joins TRBV29-1 to TRBJ2-3; 10 nucleotides line up with TRBD1. V was pared by 7 bases and J by 6 bases, with 7 bases of the junction left unmatched. The CDR3 covers 13 residues. CDR1 SQVTM and CDR2 ANQGSEA come from the germline V gene. The CDR3 bases are TGCAGCGCATCCGGACAGGGGGTGGATACGCAGTATTTT. Residues: CSASGQGVDTQYF.

V gene TRBV7-2 combines with J gene TRBJ2-7; TRBD1 matches at 10 bases. This CDR3 comprises 17 residues. Germline V lookup: CDR1 SGHTA, CDR2 FQGNSA. The V and J ends lost 0 bases and 5 bases, in that order; junction bases with no gene match: 10. The DNA of the CDR3 is TGTGCCAGCAGCTTAGCGTTTTCCGGGACAGGGGTACACGAGCAGTACTTC. The encoded protein is CASSLAFSGTGVHEQYF.

The V call is TRBV5-1, the J call TRBJ2-5; 9 positions match TRBD1. The V and J ends lost 3 bases and 1 base, in that order; junction bases with no gene match: 4. Germline CDR1 reads SGHRS; CDR2 reads YFSETQ. The CDR3 has 15 residues. This chain's CDR3 is CASSSGTGSQETQYF. DNA for the CDR3: TGCGCCAGCAGCTCCGGGACAGGGTCCCAAGAGACCCAGTACTTC.

The chain links TRBV7-9 to TRBJ2-7; 7 nucleotides align to TRBD1. The CDR3 extends over 16 amino acids. Germline assignment: CDR1 SEHNR and CDR2 FQNEAQ (reference sequence). Losses at the gene ends were 4 bases for V and 2 bases for J; bases not matched to a gene: 11. The chain's CDR3 is CASSSNVLTGPYEQYF. CDR3 nucleotide sequence: TGTGCCAGCAGCTCCAACGTGTTGACAGGGCCCTACGAGCAGTACTTC.

The V and J genes are TRBV30 and TRBJ1-6; D gene uncertain. Germline V gene data show CDR1 as GTSNPN and CDR2 as SVGIG (reference sequence). The length of the CDR3 is 13 residues. V was cut by 4 bases and J by 7 bases, with 11 bases left in between. The CDR3 DNA reads TGTGCCTGGATGCGGCCTGACAATTCACCCCTCCACTTT. Residues: CAWMRPDNSPLHF.

The chain recombines TRBV27 with TRBJ1-5; no firm D call. CDR1 is MNHEY, CDR2 SMNVEV, per germline (reference sequence). This CDR3 is 13 amino acids long. Deletions cut 4 bases from V and 7 bases from J, with 11 bases between. In DNA, the CDR3 is TGTGCCAGCAGTTCTCGTAGTTCACAGCCCCAGCATTTT. Its protein is CASSSRSSQPQHF.

This clonotype has just one count. The V and J genes are TRBV15 and TRBJ2-7; 9 bases fit TRBD1. Germline lookup yields CDR1 LNHNV and CDR2 YYDKDF (reference sequence). V lost 4 bases and J lost 5; bases outside the gene matches: 6. The CDR3 contains 14 residues. For the CDR3, the DNA is TGTGCCACCAGCACTGGACAGGGGCAGAACGAGCAGTACTTC. Protein sequence: CATSTGQGQNEQYF.

The chain joins TRBV11-2 to TRBJ1-1, with a possible D match to TRBD1 (5 bases). The CDR3 is 14 residues long. Between the trimmed V and J ends, which lost 1 base and 3 bases, there was a span of 9 bases. Germline values: CDR1 SGHAT, CDR2 FQNNGV. The CDR3: CASSLGGTDTEAFF. In nucleotides, the CDR3 is TGTGCCAGCAGCTTAGGAGGGACGGACACTGAAGCTTTCTTT.

The chain links TRBV11-2 to TRBJ2-2; 7 positions match TRBD1. There are 14 residues in the CDR3. From germline, CDR1 is SGHAT and CDR2 FQNNGV. V dropped 5 bases and J dropped 7; count of bases not matched to a gene: 7. CDR3 in amino acids: CASSPLRGHGELFF. CDR3 nucleotide sequence: TGTGCCAGCAGCCCCCTGAGGGGGCACGGGGAGCTGTTTTTT.

V usage is TRBV20-1 and J usage is TRBJ1-5; the D is unclear. The germline V gene encodes CDR1 DFQATT and CDR2 SNEGSKA (reference sequence). The CDR3 runs to 11 residues. V was clipped by 6 bases and J by 11 bases, with 14 bases between them. The CDR3 sequence: CSATSSEAQHF. The CDR3 DNA follows: TGCAGTGCAACCAGTAGTGAGGCCCAGCATTTT.

The chain links TRBV6-5 to TRBJ1-6, with 8 bases identical to TRBD1. With V trimmed by 6 bases and J by 6 bases, 7 bases remained unmatched. The CDR3 is 15 residues long. Germline V CDR1 and CDR2: MNHEY, SVGAGI. CDR3 residues: CASRRQGRINSPLHF. The CDR3 DNA sequence: TGTGCCAGCAGGCGACAGGGGAGAATTAATTCACCCCTCCACTTT.

The CDR3 spells CASSLRASHYTDTQYF. The CDR3 DNA reads as TGTGCCAGCAGCTTGCGGGCCAGCCACTACACAGATACGCAGTATTTT. The V and J genes are TRBV5-8 and TRBJ2-3, with D hard to call. This CDR3 spans 16 amino acids. The V gene's germline CDR1 is SGHTS and CDR2 YDEGEE. The V gene lost 1 base and the J gene lost 2 bases, with 14 bases spanning the gap.

The J gene is TRBJ2-4, the V gene TRBV5-1; D possibly uses TRBD1 or TRBD2 (6 bases each). Germline V CDR1 and CDR2: SGHRS, YFSETQ. Trimming stripped 4 bases from V and 5 bases from J, with 22 bases between. This CDR3 is 17 amino acids long. CDR3 protein: CASSPGIQGTGENIQYF. DNA for the CDR3: TGCGCCAGCAGCCCGGGAATTCAGGGGACGGGGGAAAACATTCAGTACTTC.

J is TRBJ1-1 and V is TRBV5-6; D may be TRBD1 (5 bases). The length of the CDR3 is 13 residues. Germline CDR1 and CDR2: SGHDT and YYEEEE. V was cut by 6 bases and J by 5 bases, with 14 bases left in between. DNA for the CDR3: TGTGCCAGCACCCGACAGATAAGGACTGAAGCTTTCTTT. Translated: CASTRQIRTEAFF.

CDR3: CSVTGHSYNEQFF. CDR3 sequence (DNA): TGCAGCGTTACAGGCCATTCCTACAATGAGCAGTTCTTC. The chain employs TRBV29-1 and TRBJ2-1; tentative D call: TRBD1 (5 bases). This CDR3 comprises 13 residues. V lost 5 bases to trimming and J lost 1 base, with 9 bases between them. Germline loops: CDR1 SQVTM, CDR2 ANQGSEA.